This TCR beta chain was sequenced in a study of regulatory T cells in long-lasting Graves disease. Overall study: Antithyroid drugs had been taken under 3 months by newly diagnosed Graves' patients.

This clonotype came up a few times. The sample's time point: newly diagnosed GD, antithyroid drugs for less than 3 months. After RNA was extracted from PBMCs, the TCR library was made from it. Arm-PCR of CDR3 regions and iRepertoire HTBI primers were the basis on which TCR beta libraries were built. TCRdb reprocessed the multiplex PCR reads with MiXCR, giving one entry per CDR3 protein. The table shows approximately 270,000 distinct CDR3 sequences, with under 20% occurring only once. From germline, CDR1 is SEHNR and CDR2 FQNEAQ (reference sequence). Losses at the gene ends were 5 bases for V and 4 bases for J; bases not matched to a gene: 5. There are 15 residues in the CDR3. This sample also belongs to another study, concerning T cells in Graves' hyperthyroidism and ophthalmopathy.

This receptor was taken from a woman aged 25 to 39 with Graves disease. The material was peripheral blood mononuclear cells (PBMCs), obtained at new diagnosis, from a patient treated with antithyroid drugs. The chain employs TRBV7-9 and TRBJ2-1, with 10 bases fitting TRBD2. The CDR3 coding sequence is TGTGCCAGCAGCCCATCTAGCGGGGGATACAATGAGCAGTTCTTC. Residues: CASSPSSGGYNEQFF.